Listed here are 23 T cell receptor beta chains from one sample, sequenced in a study of regulatory T cells in long-lasting Graves disease. The time point is: persistent/refractory GD, antithyroid drugs over 5 years with positive TRAb. Isolated PBMC RNA provided the starting material for the TCR library. In building TCR beta libraries, iRepertoire HTBI primers were used together with Arm-PCR of CDR3 regions. MiXCR was run by TCRdb on the multiplex PCR reads, yielding one entry per CDR3 protein. This sample carries a few hundred thousand distinct CDR3 sequences, around 20% of them seen once, and the ten largest clones take approximately 15%. The sequences come from peripheral blood mononuclear cells (PBMCs), collected when the disease was refractory, from a patient treated with antithyroid drugs. The receptors shown here come from a female donor with Graves disease.

This clonotype was found many times. The V gene is TRBV28, the J gene TRBJ2-7, with D unresolved. The germline V gene has CDR1 MDHEN and CDR2 SYDVKM. The CDR3 is made up of 14 amino acids. Trimming took off 6 bases at V and 2 bases at J, with 14 bases between the two ends. CDR3 sequence: CASSHGGVTYEQYF. The CDR3 nucleotides read TGTGCCAGCAGCCATGGCGGCGTTACCTACGAGCAGTACTTC.

CDR3 in amino acids: CASSQDFAGSGVQYF. The CDR3 DNA sequence: TGTGCCAGCAGCCAAGATTTTGCGGGGTCAGGGGTGCAGTACTTC. The V call is TRBV14, the J call TRBJ2-7; D is possibly TRBD1 or TRBD2 (6 bases each). Trimming left V 0 bases short and J 9 bases short, with 18 bases between. Germline CDR1 reads SGHDN; CDR2 reads FVKESK. The CDR3 is 15 amino acids.

The chain combines TRBV7-9 with TRBJ2-5, with D possibly TRBD2 on 6 matching bases. The J call may be faulty, since TRBJ2-1 better matches the DNA end. The CDR3 contains 14 residues. Per the germline V gene, CDR1 is SEHNR and CDR2 is FQNEAQ (reference sequence). As DNA, the CDR3 is TGTGCCAGCAGCTTAGCGGGGACTCTCAATGAGCAGTTCTTC. It codes for CASSLAGTLNEQFF.

The V and J genes are TRBV7-2 and TRBJ2-3, with unresolved D. The CDR3 spans 17 residues. Germline V gene sequence: CDR1 SGHTA, CDR2 FQGNSA. Trimming removed 2 bases from V and 2 bases from J, with 17 bases in between. The chain's CDR3 is CASSLIGTNSHTDTQYF. CDR3 nucleotide sequence: TGTGCCAGCAGCTTAATCGGAACTAATAGTCACACAGATACGCAGTATTTT.

This chain joins TRBV19 and TRBJ2-4; 8 positions match TRBD1. Trimming took 6 bases from V and 3 from J; bases not matched to a gene: 7. The germline gives CDR1 LNHDA, CDR2 SQIVND (reference sequence). The CDR3 totals 15 residues. The DNA for the CDR3 is TGTGCCAGTAGCCTACAGGGGGTTGACAAAAACATTCAGTACTTC. This codes for CASSLQGVDKNIQYF.

This clonotype was counted a few times. The J gene is TRBJ1-2, the V gene TRBV20-1; D is uncertain. This CDR3 region has 12 residues. Germline CDR1 reads DFQATT; CDR2 reads SNEGSKA (reference sequence). V was trimmed by 7 bases and J by 6 bases, leaving 15 bases between them. The CDR3 region has the DNA TGCAGTGGTTTACCCGTGAAAGATGGCTACACCTTC. Translated: CSGLPVKDGYTF.

This clonotype was seen many times. V usage is TRBV28 and J usage is TRBJ2-5; 7 bases are a match to TRBD2. The ends lost 6 bases at V and 1 base at J; junction bases unmatched: 5. The germline V gene encodes CDR1 MDHEN and CDR2 SYDVKM. The CDR3 totals 14 residues. The CDR3 region is CASRVPGGQETQYF. CDR3 DNA: TGTGCCAGCAGGGTACCGGGGGGCCAAGAGACCCAGTACTTC. The whole variable domain, remainder taken from reference TRBV28 and TRBJ2-5, is DVKVTQSSRYLVKRTGEKVFLECVQDMDHENMFWYRQDPGLGLRLIYFSYDVKMKEKGDIPEGYSVSREKKERFSLILESASTNQTSMYLCASRVPGGQETQYFGPGTRLLVL.

In this sample, this clonotype turned up a few times. V usage is TRBV18 and J usage is TRBJ1-4; TRBD1 is a possible D gene (6 bases). Germline loops: CDR1 KGHSH, CDR2 LQKENI. Deletions cut 5 bases from V and 6 bases from J, with 16 bases between. The CDR3 consists of 15 residues. The CDR3 here is CASSKWTAGDEKLFF. DNA for the CDR3: TGTGCCAGCTCAAAATGGACAGCGGGAGATGAAAAACTGTTTTTT.

The table lists this clonotype with a few counts. This chain connects TRBV11-2 to TRBJ2-7; D is undetermined. Germline V gene data show CDR1 as SGHAT and CDR2 as FQNNGV. Trimming stripped 3 bases from V and 2 bases from J, with 8 bases between. The CDR3 length is 13 residues. The CDR3 DNA reads as TGTGCCAGCAGCTTCTGGAAAACCTACGAGCAGTACTTC. Its translation is CASSFWKTYEQYF.

The chain employs TRBV20-1 and TRBJ2-7; D gene unclear. The germline CDR1 and CDR2 sequences are DFQATT and SNEGSKA (reference sequence). The CDR3 has 13 amino acids. The CDR3: CNPSRPDSYEQYF. For the CDR3, the DNA is TGCAACCCCAGTCGTCCGGACTCCTACGAGCAGTACTTC.

V gene TRBV4-2 combines with J gene TRBJ2-4; 9 nucleotides agree with TRBD2. The V gene's germline CDR1 is LGHNA and CDR2 YNFKEQ. The CDR3 consists of 16 residues. V dropped 0 bases and J dropped 13; count of bases not matched to a gene: 13. The CDR3 region is CASSQESSGGYNEQYF. In DNA form, the CDR3 reads TGTGCCAGCAGCCAAGAGAGTAGCGGGGGTTACAATGAGCAGTACTTC.

This clonotype came up many times. The V gene is TRBV28, the J gene TRBJ2-7; unclear D gene. The CDR3 is made up of 15 amino acids. In germline, CDR1 is MDHEN, CDR2 SYDVKM. Trimming removed 1 base from V and 3 bases from J, with 13 bases in between. CDR3: CASSLFRSGVYEQYF. DNA for the CDR3: TGTGCCAGCAGTTTATTCAGGTCCGGCGTCTACGAGCAGTACTTC.

V and J are TRBV6-5 and TRBJ2-1; 10 bases fit TRBD2. V dropped 2 bases and J dropped 4; count of bases not matched to a gene: 2. CDR1 and CDR2 (germline): MNHEY, SVGAGI. This CDR3 has 15 amino acids. This chain's CDR3 is CASSYETSGYNEQFF. The CDR3, as DNA: TGTGCCAGCAGTTACGAGACTAGCGGGTACAATGAGCAGTTCTTC.

This clonotype has a count of ten or more. V is TRBV6-1 and J is TRBJ1-4; 8 positions match TRBD1. The V segment lost 4 bases and the J segment 5 bases; nucleotides outside the gene matches: 6. The CDR3 loop spans 15 amino acids. CDR1 MNHNS and CDR2 SASEGT come from the germline V gene. This CDR3 reads CASSGRGQLNEKLFF. The CDR3 DNA reads as TGTGCCAGCAGTGGCAGGGGGCAACTAAATGAAAAACTGTTTTTT.

This clonotype has only a few counts. The rearrangement uses TRBV20-1 and TRBJ1-1; 7 bases match TRBD1. With 1 base clipped from V and 1 base from J, the junction kept 3 bases outside the gene matches. The CDR3 has 14 amino acids. Germline CDR1 is DFQATT and CDR2 is SNEGSKA (reference sequence). This CDR3 is CSARAGGPNTEAFF. The CDR3 bases are TGCAGTGCTAGAGCAGGGGGACCGAACACTGAAGCTTTCTTT.

Many counts were recorded for this clonotype. J is TRBJ2-5 and V is TRBV6-2 or TRBV6-3; the D call may be TRBD1 or TRBD2 (5 bases each). This CDR3 contains 14 residues. Germline V gene lookup returns CDR1 MNHEY and CDR2 SVGEGT. Trimming took off 5 bases at V and 5 bases at J, with 15 bases between the two ends. CDR3 sequence: CASSEPGRRETQYF. Here the CDR3 DNA reads TGTGCCAGCAGTGAACCAGGGAGACGGGAGACCCAGTACTTC.

This clonotype was picked up a small number of times. V and J are TRBV12-3 or TRBV12-4 and TRBJ1-3; D is undetermined. CDR3 length: 14 amino acids. V was pared by 3 bases and J by 4 bases, with 10 bases between. In nucleotides, the CDR3 is TGTGCCAGCAGTTTCAGGTTTAACGGAAACACCATATATTTT. The encoded protein is CASSFRFNGNTIYF.

This clonotype was counted only a few times. V is TRBV7-9 and J is TRBJ2-5; D is perhaps TRBD2 (7 bases). Per the germline V gene, CDR1 is SEHNR and CDR2 is FQNEAQ (reference sequence). This CDR3 spans 16 amino acids. V lost 5 bases to trimming and J lost 5 bases, with 21 bases between them. CDR3 bases: TGTGCCAGCAGCCTCCGGGAGGACAGTCTAAGGGAGACCCAGTACTTC. It codes for CASSLREDSLRETQYF.

The V gene is TRBV19, the J gene TRBJ1-5; D gene uncertain. Germline CDR1 is LNHDA and CDR2 is SQIVND (reference sequence). The ends were cut back, 7 bases at V and 7 bases at J, with 14 bases in the middle. This CDR3 is built from 13 residues. The CDR3 loop reads CASTPLREQPQHF. In DNA, the CDR3 is TGTGCCAGTACCCCCCTTAGGGAACAGCCCCAGCATTTT.

The sample holds a few counts of this clonotype. V gene TRBV4-2 combines with J gene TRBJ2-7, with D perhaps TRBD2 (6 bases). The CDR3 is 16 residues long. Per germline, CDR1 LGHNA and CDR2 YNFKEQ. V shed 0 bases and J shed 4 bases, with 16 bases lying between them. The CDR3 DNA reads as TGTGCCAGCAGCCAAGATAAACATGACGGGAGTTACGAGCAGTACTTC. This sequence encodes CASSQDKHDGSYEQYF.

On this clonotype: The germline gene is not matched at one end of the junction; a read error may be the cause. V and J are TRBV11-3 and TRBJ2-1, with 7 bases identical to TRBD1. From germline, CDR1 is SGHNT and CDR2 YENEEA. The CDR3 length is 14 residues. The CDR3, as DNA: TGTGCCAACAGCTTATTCGGACAGGAGGATGAGCAGTTCTTC. Its protein product is CANSLFGQEDEQFF.

This clonotype has ten or more counts. The chain employs TRBV28 and TRBJ1-4; TRBD1 is a possible D gene (5 bases). V was clipped by 5 bases and J by 10 bases, with 17 bases between them. This CDR3 region has 14 residues. The germline V gene encodes CDR1 MDHEN and CDR2 SYDVKM. For the CDR3, the DNA is TGTGCCAGCAGTCCGCTAGGGTCCGGGGGAAAACTGTTTTTT. Its translation is CASSPLGSGGKLFF.

This clonotype has more than one count but fewer than ten. The rearrangement uses TRBV27 and TRBJ1-6, with D maybe TRBD1 (6 bases). The CDR3 is 13 amino acids. The germline CDR1 and CDR2 sequences are MNHEY and SMNVEV (reference sequence). Deletions cut 3 bases from V and 7 bases from J, with 7 bases between. The CDR3 DNA reads TGTGCCAGCAGTTTTACAGGGAATTCACCCCTCCACTTT. Amino acids: CASSFTGNSPLHF.